A selection of T cell receptor beta chains follows, all from one sample in a study of cytomegalovirus exposure and HLA in healthy donors. Generated by immunoSEQ multiplex PCR, the TCRdb table keeps only in-frame clones and is missing some. The sample has over 150,000 clones, roughly 87% seen once; the top ten hold 0.65% to 0.9%. Sequencing input: PBMCs. The receptors were gathered from a woman in her 30s in good health and CMV-seronegative. Each CDR3 is given with its conserved first and last residue. Each record gives: D gene, J gene, V gene, clone size, CDR3 DNA, CDR3 protein. The D gene is left open where the match is weak. Clone size, where shown, is once, few, many, or a class for clones that have expanded.

TRBD1 | TRBJ1-1 | TRBV28 | NA | TGTGCCAGCAGTCGCACAGGGGGCAGGAACACTGAAGCTTTCTTT | CASSRTGGRNTEAFF
TRBD2 | TRBJ2-7 | TRBV29-1 | NA | TGCAGCGTTAGCGGGAGTATCGACGAGCAGTACTTC | CSVSGSIDEQYF
TRBD2 | TRBJ2-5 | TRBV9 | NA | TGTGCCAGCAGCGCAGACCAAAGGACTAGCGGGACCAGGGTGACCCAGTACTTC | CASSADQRTSGTRVTQYF
TRBD2 | TRBJ2-7 | TRBV6-6 | once | TGTGCCAGCAGTTACGAGGCGGGGGGCCACTACGAGCAGTACTTC | CASSYEAGGHYEQYF
NA | TRBJ1-1 | TRBV7-9 | few | TGTGCCAGCAGCTCAGGGTTCTCGAACACTGAAGCTTTCTTT | CASSSGFSNTEAFF
NA | TRBJ1-1 | TRBV20-1 | NA | TGCAGTGCTAGACAGGGGACTGAAGCTTTCTTT | CSARQGTEAFF
NA | TRBJ2-5 | TRBV6-6 | NA | TGTGCCAGCCGCAGGGAACAAGAGACCCAGTACTTC | CASRREQETQYF
NA | TRBJ1-1 | TRBV7-9 | once | TGTGCCAGCAGCCCTTGGACAGAAAGGACGCGGGACACTGAAGCTTTCTTT | CASSPWTERTRDTEAFF
NA | TRBJ2-3 | TRBV5-1 | NA | TGCGCCAGCAGCTTGGCCCCCGGGAGCGCAGATACGCAGTATTTT | CASSLAPGSADTQYF
TRBD2 | TRBJ2-1 | TRBV4-3 | NA | TGCGCCAGCAGCCAAGATCGCGGGGGGTCCTACAATGAGCAGTTCTTC | CASSQDRGGSYNEQFF
NA | TRBJ2-3 | TRBV19 | NA | TGTGCCAGTAGTATTGGACTCGCAGATACGCAGTATTTT | CASSIGLADTQYF
NA | TRBJ1-5 | TRBV18 | NA | TGTGCCAGCTCACCCGGCAGGATTAGCAATCAGCCCCAGCATTTT | CASSPGRISNQPQHF
TRBD1 | TRBJ2-3 | TRBV30 | NA | TGTGCCAGGACAGGGAGCACAGATACGCAGTATTTT | CARTGSTDTQYF
TRBD2 | TRBJ2-3 | TRBV5-1 | NA | TGCGCCAGCAGCTTAGCGGGAGGGATCACAGATACGCAGTATTTT | CASSLAGGITDTQYF
NA | TRBJ2-5 | TRBV7-6 | once | TGTGCCAGCAGCTCCCCGCGGGGAGATCAAGAGACCCAGTACTTC | CASSSPRGDQETQYF
NA | TRBJ2-7 | TRBV4-3 | NA | TGCGCCAGCAGCCAAGATTTAACTTTCATCTCCTACGAGCAGTACTTC | CASSQDLTFISYEQYF
NA | TRBJ2-5 | TRBV5-6 | NA | TGTGCCAGCAGCTCGACGGGGCGGGGAGCCCAGTACTTC | CASSSTGRGAQYF
NA | TRBJ2-4 | TRBV29-1 | NA | TGCAGCGTAAGACTAGCCAAAAACATTCAGTACTTC | CSVRLAKNIQYF
NA | TRBJ1-6 | TRBV6-5 | once | TGTGCCAGCAGTCCCTCCTGGGGAGGGAATTCACCCCCCCACTTT | CASSPSWGGNSPPHF
TRBD1 | TRBJ1-5 | TRBV5-1 | NA | TGCGCCAGCAGCATCGGACAGGGAGGGAGTCAGCCCCAGCATTTT | CASSIGQGGSQPQHF
TRBD2 | TRBJ2-5 | TRBV2 | NA | TGTGCCAGCAGAAATGAGCGGGGGCCTGATCAAGAGACCCAGTACTTC | CASRNERGPDQETQYF
NA | TRBJ2-2 | TRBV6-5 | NA | TGTGCCAGCAGTAACATTAACACCGGGGAGCTGTTTTTT | CASSNINTGELFF
TRBD2 | TRBJ2-7 | TRBV2 | NA | TGTGCCAGCAGTGAAGGAGCGGGACCCTCCTACGAGCAGTACTTC | CASSEGAGPSYEQYF
TRBD1 | TRBJ1-1 | TRBV28 | NA | TGTGCCAGCAGTGCGGACAGGCAGAACACTGAAGCTTTCTTT | CASSADRQNTEAFF
TRBD1 | TRBJ2-7 | TRBV6-5 | NA | TGTGCCAGCAGTTACGACAGGGGAAGAAACGAGCAGTACTTC | CASSYDRGRNEQYF
NA | TRBJ2-6 | TRBV5-6 | few | TGTGCCAGCAGCTTGCGGGGAGCCAACGTCCTGACTTTC | CASSLRGANVLTF
NA | TRBJ1-1 | TRBV6-5 | NA | TGTGCCAGCATCCCCAGGCAGGGCCTGAACACTGAAGCTTTCTTT | CASIPRQGLNTEAFF
TRBD1 | TRBJ2-7 | TRBV27 | NA | TGTGCCAGCAGTTCGAAAAGGGGGCAGATCTACGAGCAGTACTTC | CASSSKRGQIYEQYF
TRBD1 | TRBJ2-4 | TRBV5-1 | NA | TGCGCCAGCAGTAAAACTCAGGGGGCCTCCAAAAACATTCAGTACTTC | CASSKTQGASKNIQYF
TRBD2 | TRBJ2-7 | TRBV9 | NA | TGTGCCAGCAGCCCGCAACCCCTTAGCGGGGCCTCCTACGAGCAGTACTTC | CASSPQPLSGASYEQYF
TRBD1 | TRBJ2-7 | TRBV6-6 | NA | TGTGCCAGCAGTGGCCGGGACAGGGCCACCTACGAGCAGTACTTC | CASSGRDRATYEQYF
TRBD1 | TRBJ2-3 | TRBV11-2 | NA | TGTGCCAGCAGTTCCAACAGGGGCCTCACAGATACGCAGTATTTT | CASSSNRGLTDTQYF
TRBD2 | TRBJ2-5 | TRBV7-6 | NA | TGTGCCAGCAGCTACCAGGGTAGCGGGGCCCAAGAGACCCAGTACTTC | CASSYQGSGAQETQYF
NA | TRBJ2-5 | TRBV7-2 | once | TGTGCCAGCAGCTTAGTTGGGGCCCAAGAGACCCAGTACTTC | CASSLVGAQETQYF
NA | TRBJ2-5 | TRBV5-5 | once | TGTGCCAGCAGCTTGACTACGGGGCAAGAGACCCAGTACTTC | CASSLTTGQETQYF
NA | TRBJ2-7 | TRBV10-2 | NA | TGCGCCAGCAGTCTAACAGGAGCGTATCACGAGCAGTACTTC | CASSLTGAYHEQYF
NA | TRBJ2-3 | TRBV5-1 | NA | TGCGCCAGCAGCTTACAGGGTCCAGACACAGATACGCAGTATTTT | CASSLQGPDTDTQYF
NA | TRBJ2-7 | TRBV5-1 | NA | TGCGCCAGCAGCTTGGGGCAGGGGAATCATGGCGAGCAGTACTTC | CASSLGQGNHGEQYF
TRBD1 | TRBJ1-2 | TRBV19 | NA | TGTGCCAGTAGCTCCAACAGGGGCCTCCGTTATGGCTACACCTTC | CASSSNRGLRYGYTF
NA | TRBJ1-2 | TRBV2 | once | TGTGCCAGCGGTGACCTTCCCTTTAACTATGGCTACACCTTC | CASGDLPFNYGYTF
NA | TRBJ2-3 | TRBV25-1 | NA | TGTGCCAGCAGAAGCCCCTCGATAGATACGCAGTATTTT | CASRSPSIDTQYF
TRBD2 | TRBJ2-7 | TRBV5-1 | NA | TGCGCCAGCAGCTTGGGAGCGGGAGGGCCCTACGAGCAGTACTTC | CASSLGAGGPYEQYF
NA | TRBJ1-1 | TRBV5-4 | NA | TGTGCCAGCAGCGCCGGTATGAACACTGAAGCTTTCTTT | CASSAGMNTEAFF
NA | TRBJ2-4 | TRBV5-4 | NA | TGTGCCAGCAGCTTGTATAACAGGGCCCAAAACATTCAGTACTTC | CASSLYNRAQNIQYF
NA | TRBJ2-7 | TRBV29-1 | once | TGCAGCGCTGAGACAGGAGCCTACGAGCAGTACTTC | CSAETGAYEQYF
NA | TRBJ1-1 | TRBV20-1 | NA | TGCAGAGGAGGGGGGGGAGAAGCTTTCTTT | CRGGGGEAFF
TRBD1 | TRBJ2-7 | TRBV5-1 | NA | TGCGCCAGCAGCCTCCAAGGGACAGGGGGCTCCGAGCAGTACTTC | CASSLQGTGGSEQYF
TRBD1 | TRBJ1-2 | TRBV15 | NA | TGTGCCACCAGCAGAGCCCCAAGTGACAGGGGTGGAGGCTACACCTTC | CATSRAPSDRGGGYTF
TRBD1 | TRBJ2-6 | TRBV7-9 | NA | TGTGCCAGCAGCGGTCCGGGACAGAGATCTGGGGCCAACGTCCTGACTTTC | CASSGPGQRSGANVLTF
NA | TRBJ1-1 | TRBV5-8 | NA | TGTGCCGGCAGCTTCTCCCGGGGTACTGAAGCTTTCTTT | CAGSFSRGTEAFF
NA | TRBJ2-2 | TRBV27 | NA | TGTGCCAGCAGCCCCCCGGGCGTGTTGGGGCACACCGGGGAGCTGTTTTTT | CASSPPGVLGHTGELFF
TRBD1 | TRBJ2-5 | TRBV9 | NA | TGTGCCAGCAGCATCAACTCCTGGGGGACAGAGAACCAAGAGACCCAGTACTTC | CASSINSWGTENQETQYF